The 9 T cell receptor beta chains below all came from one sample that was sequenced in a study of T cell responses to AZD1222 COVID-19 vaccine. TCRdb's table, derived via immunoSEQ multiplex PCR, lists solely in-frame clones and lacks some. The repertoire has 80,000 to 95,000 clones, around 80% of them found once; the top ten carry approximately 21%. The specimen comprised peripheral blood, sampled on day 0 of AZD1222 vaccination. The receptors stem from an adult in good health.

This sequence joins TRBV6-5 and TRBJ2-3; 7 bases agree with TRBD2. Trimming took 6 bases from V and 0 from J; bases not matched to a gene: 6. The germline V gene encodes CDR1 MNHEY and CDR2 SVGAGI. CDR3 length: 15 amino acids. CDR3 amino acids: CASSGSGTSTDTQYF. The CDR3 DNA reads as TGTGCCAGCAGCGGAAGCGGGACCAGCACAGATACGCAGTATTTT.

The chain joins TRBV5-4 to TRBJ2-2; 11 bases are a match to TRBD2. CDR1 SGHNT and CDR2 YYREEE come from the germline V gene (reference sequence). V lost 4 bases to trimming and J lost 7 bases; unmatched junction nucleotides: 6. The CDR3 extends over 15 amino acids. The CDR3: CASSKTSGNRGELFF. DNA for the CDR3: TGTGCCAGCAGCAAGACTAGCGGGAATCGCGGGGAGCTGTTTTTT.

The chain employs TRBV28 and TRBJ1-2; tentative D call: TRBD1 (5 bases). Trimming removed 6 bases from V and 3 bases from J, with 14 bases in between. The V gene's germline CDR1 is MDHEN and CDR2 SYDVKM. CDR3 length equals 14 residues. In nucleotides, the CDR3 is TGTGCCAGCAGCGTCCCGACAGCGCACTATGGCTACACCTTC. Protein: CASSVPTAHYGYTF.

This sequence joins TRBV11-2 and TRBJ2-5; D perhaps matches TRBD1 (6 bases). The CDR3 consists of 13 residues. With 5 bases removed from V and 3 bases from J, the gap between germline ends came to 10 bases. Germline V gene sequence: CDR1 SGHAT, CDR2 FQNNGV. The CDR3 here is CASSVDREETQYF. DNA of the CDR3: TGTGCCAGCAGCGTGGACAGAGAAGAGACCCAGTACTTC.

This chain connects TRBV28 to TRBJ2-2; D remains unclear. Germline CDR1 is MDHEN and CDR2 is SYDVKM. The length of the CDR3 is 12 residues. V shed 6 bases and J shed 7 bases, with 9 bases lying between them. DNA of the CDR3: TGTGCCAGCAGAAAGGGTTTCGGGGAGCTGTTTTTT. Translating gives CASRKGFGELFF.

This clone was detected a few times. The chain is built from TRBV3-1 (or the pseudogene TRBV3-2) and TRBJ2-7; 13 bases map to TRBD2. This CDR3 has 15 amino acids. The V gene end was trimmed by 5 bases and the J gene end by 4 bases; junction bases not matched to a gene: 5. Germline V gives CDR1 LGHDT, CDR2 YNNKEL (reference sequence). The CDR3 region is CASSKRTSGGYEQYF. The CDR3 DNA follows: TGTGCCAGCAGCAAGAGGACTAGCGGGGGATACGAGCAGTACTTC.

The CDR3 here is CAIRVDRAYNEQFF. The CDR3 coding sequence is TGTGCCATCAGGGTGGACAGGGCCTACAATGAGCAGTTCTTC. This sequence joins TRBV10-3 and TRBJ2-1, with 8 bases that match TRBD1. This CDR3 is built from 14 residues. Trimming removed 6 bases from V and 2 bases from J; junction bases left unmatched: 3. Germline CDR1 and CDR2: ENHRY and SYGVKD.

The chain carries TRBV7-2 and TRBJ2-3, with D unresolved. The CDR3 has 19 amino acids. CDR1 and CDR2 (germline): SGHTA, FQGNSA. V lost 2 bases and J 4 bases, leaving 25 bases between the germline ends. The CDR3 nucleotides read TGTGCCAGCAGCTTAAGGGTATTGACTTCGGTGTTGGTAGCAGATACGCAGTATTTT. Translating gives CASSLRVLTSVLVADTQYF.

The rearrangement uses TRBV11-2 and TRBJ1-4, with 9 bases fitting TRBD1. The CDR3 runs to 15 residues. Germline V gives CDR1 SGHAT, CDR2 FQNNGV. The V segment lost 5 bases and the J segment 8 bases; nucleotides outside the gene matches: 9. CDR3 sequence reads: CASSPRDREGEKLFF. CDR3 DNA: TGTGCCAGCAGCCCCCGGGACAGGGAGGGAGAAAAACTGTTTTTT.